This T cell receptor (beta chain) came from a study of early T cells in non-severe SARS-CoV-2 infection. Looking at the study overall: Sequencing used unsorted whole-blood bulk RNA, so chains lack pairing.

Germline V CDR1 and CDR2: SGDLS, YYNGEE. Trimming removed 4 bases from V and 1 base from J, with 9 bases in between. This CDR3 contains 15 residues. The TCR library protocol attached unique molecular identifiers to the individual cDNA molecules. TCRdb re-called the 5' RACE reads through MiXCR, storing one row per CDR3 protein. The sample lists 45,000 to 75,000 distinct CDR3 sequences, 5.6% occurring once. This clonotype occurred a few times. Its antigen is still unknown. Overall study findings and caveats: Reliance on VDJdb matching favored anti-spike CD8 responses; private and CD4 specificities were missed.

The chain joins TRBV9 to TRBJ2-6; the D gene is possibly TRBD1 (6 bases). This TCR derives from an adult who was a healthcare worker with PCR-confirmed SARS-CoV-2 infection or an uninfected control (not recorded which). The sample taken for sequencing was whole blood. DNA for the CDR3: TGTGCCAGCAGCACCAGGGGATCTGGGGCCAACGTCCTGACTTTC. Its protein product is CASSTRGSGANVLTF.